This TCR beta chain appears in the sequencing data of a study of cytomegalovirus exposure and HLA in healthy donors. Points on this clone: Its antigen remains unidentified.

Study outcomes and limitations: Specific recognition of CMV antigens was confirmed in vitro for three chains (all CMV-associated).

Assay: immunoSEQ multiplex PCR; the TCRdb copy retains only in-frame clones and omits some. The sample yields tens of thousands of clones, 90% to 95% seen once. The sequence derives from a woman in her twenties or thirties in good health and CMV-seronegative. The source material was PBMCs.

CDR3 protein: CASSLAWTEGEQFF. As DNA, the CDR3 is TGTGCCAGCAGCTTAGCTTGGACCGAGGGTGAGCAGTTCTTC. The chain has TRBV11-3 and TRBJ2-1, with D tentatively TRBD2 (5 bases). V gave up 1 base and J gave up 9 bases, with 13 bases separating them. The CDR3 is 14 amino acids. Per the germline V gene, CDR1 is SGHNT and CDR2 is YENEEA.